This T cell receptor beta chain was identified in a study of beta chain features in type 1 diabetes. Study-wide points: Naive, central memory and Treg TCRB repertoires appeared more alike in patients than in healthy donors.

The isolated RNA, all of it, was reverse transcribed, so expressed TCRB transcripts were what got sequenced. The data were produced by immunoSEQ multiplex PCR, yet TCRdb's version contains in-frame clones alone and is incomplete. The data hold approximately 400,000 clones, with roughly 16% observed a single time. The table lists this clone with a few counts. Its antigen remains unknown. Trimming shortened V by 0 bases and J by 4 bases, and 24 bases separated the two germline ends. This CDR3 has 19 amino acids. Germline-derived CDR1 and CDR2 are SEHNR and FQNEAQ (reference sequence). Sequenced: naive CD4+ T cells from blood. The clonotype originates from a woman aged 18-35 years in good health. The chain carries TRBV7-9 and TRBJ2-5; D is ambiguous. CDR3 loop: CASSLARVRTASFLETQYF. CDR3 coding DNA: TGTGCCAGCAGCTTAGCGCGAGTGAGAACAGCAAGTTTTCTAGAGACCCAGTACTTC.